The 22 T cell receptor beta chains below all came from one sample that was sequenced in a study of T-cell memory formation after mild COVID-19. TCRdb itself ran the 5' RACE reads through MiXCR, one entry per CDR3 protein. This table has 300,000 or so distinct CDR3 sequences, under 20% appearing once. The sample consisted of PBMCs or a T cell subset sorted from them (not recorded which). These TCRs come from a man in his late teens or twenties who had mild COVID-19 (a few samples of this study predate the infection). Cell type and time point are not known.

This clonotype has only a few counts. The rearrangement links TRBV18 to TRBJ2-7; D possibly corresponds to TRBD2 (5 bases). V dropped 2 bases and J dropped 3 bases, with 14 bases sitting between them. CDR1 KGHSH and CDR2 LQKENI come from the germline V gene. The CDR3 has 15 amino acids. CDR3: CASSPRTPRGYEQYF. The CDR3 nucleotides read TGTGCCAGCTCACCAAGGACTCCAAGAGGCTACGAGCAGTACTTC.

The V gene is TRBV6-1, the J gene TRBJ2-7; 7 bases are shared with TRBD1. The V gene's germline CDR1 is MNHNS and CDR2 SASEGT. With 5 bases clipped from V and 4 bases from J, the junction kept 8 bases outside the gene matches. This CDR3 has 14 amino acids. As DNA, the CDR3 is TGTGCCAGCAGTACATCCGGGACAGTTTACGAGCAGTACTTC. Its protein product is CASSTSGTVYEQYF.

To note about this clonotype: A junction boundary mismatches the germline segment, possibly from a read error. V and J are TRBV7-7 and TRBJ2-6, with no clear D. CDR1 is SSHAT, CDR2 FNYEAQ, per germline (reference sequence). The length of the CDR3 is 15 residues. The CDR3: CASSPKGAGANVLTF. The CDR3 DNA reads TGTGCTAGCAGCCCAAAGGGCGCTGGGGCCAACGTCCTGACTTTC.

The chain links TRBV5-1 to TRBJ1-1, with D maybe TRBD1 (6 bases). The CDR3 runs 15 residues. CDR1 is SGHRS, CDR2 YFSETQ, per germline. V was cut by 2 bases and J by 1 base, with 12 bases left in between. The CDR3 sequence: CASSFWGATNTEAFF. CDR3 sequence (DNA): TGCGCCAGCAGCTTTTGGGGGGCGACGAACACTGAAGCTTTCTTT.

This clonotype was counted only a few times. The chain has TRBV20-1 and TRBJ1-2; maybe TRBD1 (5 bases). The CDR3 is made up of 12 amino acids. Germline V gene data show CDR1 as DFQATT and CDR2 as SNEGSKA (reference sequence). Deletions cut 3 bases from V and 4 bases from J, with 9 bases between. The DNA for the CDR3 is TGCAGTGCTAGGGCAGGGACCTATGGCTACACCTTC. It encodes CSARAGTYGYTF.

V is TRBV6-5 and J is TRBJ2-5, with a possible D match to TRBD1 (8 bases). Germline V gene sequence: CDR1 MNHEY, CDR2 SVGAGI. CDR3 length equals 16 residues. V was pared by 6 bases and J by 1 base, with 18 bases between. In DNA, the CDR3 is TGTGCCAGCAGACCCGGACAGGGAGGGGGCCAAGAGACCCAGTACTTC. Translating it yields CASRPGQGGGQETQYF.

This chain joins TRBV4-1 and TRBJ1-3, with D hard to call. CDR3 length equals 15 residues. V was pared by 2 bases and J by 6 bases, with 14 bases between. From germline, CDR1 is MGHRA and CDR2 YSYEKL. DNA for the CDR3: TGCGCCAGCAGCCAATGGGCAGGAGAGGCAAACACCATATATTTT. Its translation: CASSQWAGEANTIYF.

There are a few counts of this clonotype. The rearrangement joins TRBV4-2 to TRBJ2-1, with TRBD1 matching 9 bases. Trimming cost V 4 bases and J 9 bases; bases outside gene matches: 16. CDR1 and CDR2 from the germline V gene are LGHNA and YNFKEQ. CDR3 size: 17 residues. The DNA for the CDR3 is TGTGCCAGCAGCCCGAGCCCGACCGGGACAGGGAGGTCTGAGCAGTTCTTC. It translates to CASSPSPTGTGRSEQFF.

This clonotype was counted only a few times. The chain combines TRBV20-1 with TRBJ2-3; D might be TRBD2 (6 bases). Trimming pared 1 base from V and 4 bases from J, leaving 9 bases between. The CDR3 runs to 13 residues. CDR1 and CDR2 (germline): DFQATT, SNEGSKA (reference sequence). The CDR3 DNA sequence: TGCAGTGCTAGAGCGGAGGGTCCAGATACGCAGTATTTT. Its translation is CSARAEGPDTQYF.

This clonotype was picked up a small number of times. The chain combines TRBV2 with TRBJ2-3; 9 positions agree with TRBD1. CDR1 and CDR2 (germline): SNHLY, FYNNEI. The CDR3 consists of 14 residues. V lost 4 bases to trimming and J lost 1 base; unmatched junction nucleotides: 0. The CDR3 here is CASSGQGGTDTQYF. CDR3 bases: TGTGCCAGCAGTGGACAGGGGGGCACAGATACGCAGTATTTT.

In this sample, this clonotype turned up a few times. The CDR3 DNA reads TGTGCCAGCAGCTTAGTAGGGGGTGGAAACACCATATATTTT. This gives the protein CASSLVGGGNTIYF. The chain joins TRBV7-8 to TRBJ1-3, with TRBD1 as a possible D gene (6 bases). Germline values: CDR1 SGHVS, CDR2 FQNEAQ. The CDR3 has 14 residues. The germline V and J ends were trimmed by 1 base and 3 bases, with 7 bases remaining between them.

V gene TRBV12-3 or TRBV12-4 combines with J gene TRBJ2-7, with D possibly being TRBD1 (5 bases). The CDR3 sequence is 14 residues long. V shed 5 bases and J shed 0 bases, with 11 bases lying between them. The CDR3 protein is CASSATVNSYEQYF. DNA for the CDR3: TGTGCCAGCAGTGCGACAGTTAACTCCTACGAGCAGTACTTC.

The DNA for the CDR3 is TGTGCCACCAGCAGAGATCCAGGGGGTGGTTCACCCCTCCACTTT. Translating gives CATSRDPGGGSPLHF. The rearrangement uses TRBV15 and TRBJ1-6; 7 bases are a match to TRBD1. This CDR3 is built from 15 residues. CDR1 and CDR2 (germline): LNHNV, YYDKDF (reference sequence). V dropped 0 bases and J dropped 9; count of bases not matched to a gene: 5.

This clonotype was counted a few times. The rearrangement links TRBV11-2 to TRBJ2-3; D may correspond to TRBD1 or TRBD2 (5 bases each). V shed 8 bases and J shed 5 bases, with 14 bases lying between them. CDR3 length: 13 residues. Germline V lookup: CDR1 SGHAT, CDR2 FQNNGV. The CDR3 region has the DNA TGTGCCAGCGAGGGGCGAGGGGAAGATACGCAGTATTTT. It is translated as CASEGRGEDTQYF.

The J gene is TRBJ1-1, the V gene TRBV7-9; 12 nucleotides match TRBD1. With V trimmed by 4 bases and J by 1 base, 7 bases remained unmatched. CDR1 SEHNR and CDR2 FQNEAQ come from the germline V gene (reference sequence). The CDR3 is 17 amino acids. CDR3 residues: CASSSTGQGAANTEAFF. The CDR3 nucleotides are TGTGCCAGCAGCTCCACGGGACAGGGGGCGGCGAACACTGAAGCTTTCTTT. Supplemented by reference TRBV7-9 and TRBJ1-1, the full variable domain reads DTGVSQNPRHKITKRGQNVTFRCDPISEHNRLYWYRQTLGQGPEFLTYFQNEAQLEKSRLLSDRFSAERPKGSFSTLEIQRTEQGDSAMYLCASSSTGQGAANTEAFFGQGTRLTVV.

This clonotype was counted many times. The chain joins TRBV5-1 to TRBJ2-3; 10 bases are a match to TRBD2. This CDR3 has 16 amino acids. Per the germline V gene, CDR1 is SGHRS and CDR2 is YFSETQ. The V segment lost 4 bases and the J segment 2 bases; nucleotides outside the gene matches: 7. CDR3 in DNA: TGCGCCAGCAGCCCCGGACTAGCGGAATCCACAGATACGCAGTATTTT. Translation gives CASSPGLAESTDTQYF.

This clonotype was counted a few times. This chain uses TRBV4-2 with TRBJ2-7; D possibly corresponds to TRBD1 (6 bases). Looked up from germline, CDR1 is LGHNA and CDR2 is YNFKEQ. The CDR3 loop spans 16 amino acids. Trimming pared 4 bases from V and 3 bases from J, leaving 19 bases between. The CDR3 nucleotides are TGTGCCAGCAGCCTCCGGGACACCCAAGCAGACTACGAGCAGTACTTC. Translation: CASSLRDTQADYEQYF.

This clonotype was counted only a few times. The genes are TRBV9 and TRBJ2-5; 10 bases match TRBD1. With 0 bases clipped from V and 5 bases from J, the junction kept 7 bases outside the gene matches. CDR1 and CDR2 from the germline V gene are SGDLS and YYNGEE. The CDR3 has 16 amino acids. The CDR3 region has the DNA TGTGCCAGCAGCGTAGCTGGGACAGGGGCCGAGGAGACCCAGTACTTC. Residues: CASSVAGTGAEETQYF.

This clonotype has only a few counts. The chain joins TRBV14 to TRBJ2-3; the D is unclear. The germline gives CDR1 SGHDN, CDR2 FVKESK. The CDR3 contains 13 residues. With 0 bases removed from V and 7 bases from J, the gap between germline ends came to 8 bases. This CDR3 reads CASSQDIENTQYF. CDR3 nucleotides: TGTGCCAGCAGCCAAGATATCGAGAATACGCAGTATTTT. Full variable domain (outside the CDR3, taken from reference TRBV14 and TRBJ2-3): EAGVTQFPSHSVIEKGQTVTLRCDPISGHDNLYWYRRVMGKEIKFLLHFVKESKQDESGMPNNRFLAERTGGTYSTLKVQPAELEDSGVYFCASSQDIENTQYFGPGTRLTVL.

Only a few counts were recorded for this clonotype. The rearrangement links TRBV12-5 to TRBJ2-1; 7 bases are a match to TRBD1. From germline, CDR1 is LGHNT and CDR2 FRNRAP. The CDR3 covers 15 residues. J lost 4 bases, V lost 6 bases, and 9 bases had no gene match. The CDR3 loop reads CASGLRDSGYNEQFF. The CDR3 DNA reads as TGTGCTAGTGGCCTAAGGGACAGCGGATACAATGAGCAGTTCTTC.

The V and J genes are TRBV20-1 and TRBJ2-5; D gene ambiguous. CDR3 length equals 12 residues. Germline V gene sequence: CDR1 DFQATT, CDR2 SNEGSKA (reference sequence). Trimming took 1 base from V and 1 from J, leaving 4 bases between them. The CDR3 bases are TGCAGTGCTAGAGGGGCCCAAGAGACCCAGTACTTC. Protein: CSARGAQETQYF.

This clonotype has only a few counts. The chain recombines TRBV6-5 with TRBJ1-2; D is unresolved. Trimming removed 8 bases at V and 3 bases at J, with 13 bases between. This CDR3 spans 13 amino acids. Germline assignment: CDR1 MNHEY and CDR2 SVGAGI. The DNA for the CDR3 is TGTGCCAGCGCCCGTGGGGTTGACTATGGCTACACCTTC. Encoded protein: CASARGVDYGYTF.